A single sample is the source of the 6 T cell receptor beta chains below, sequenced in a study of blood T cell repertoires in COVID-19. Profiled with immunoSEQ multiplex PCR; TCRdb holds only in-frame clones, not every one. The repertoire consists of fewer than 250,000 clones, with around four fifths occurring once and the leading ten covering about 6.3%. Sequencing was done on a sample of peripheral blood. The source is a woman between 55 and 75 years old with active or convalescent COVID-19.

The gene calls are TRBV10-3 and TRBJ2-7; TRBD2 matches at 10 bases. This CDR3 contains 16 residues. CDR1 and CDR2 from the germline V gene are ENHRY and SYGVKD. J lost 6 bases, V lost 7 bases, and 15 bases had no gene match. CDR3 bases: TGTGCCATCATATACCCCGGGACTAGCGTTTTCTCCGAGCAGTACTTC. It yields the protein CAIIYPGTSVFSEQYF.

This clone was detected only once. The chain combines TRBV6-1 with TRBJ1-5, with a tentative D call TRBD1 (5 bases). The CDR3 is made up of 16 amino acids. V was shortened by 2 bases and J by 4 bases, with 15 bases between the two germline ends. The V gene's germline CDR1 is MNHNS and CDR2 SASEGT. Written as DNA, the CDR3 is TGTGCCAGCAGTGAAACGGGCAGGGCAAGGAATCAGCCCCAGCATTTT. It specifies CASSETGRARNQPQHF.

V is TRBV14 and J is TRBJ2-4; 8 positions agree with TRBD1. The CDR3 is 14 residues long. After removal of 3 bases from V and 4 bases from J, the junction contained 2 bases not matched to a gene. The germline V gene encodes CDR1 SGHDN and CDR2 FVKESK. Written as DNA, the CDR3 is TGTGCCAGCAGCCAGGACAGGGTTAAAAACATTCAGTACTTC. The encoded protein is CASSQDRVKNIQYF.

The chain employs TRBV11-3 and TRBJ2-6; 9 bases map to TRBD1. CDR1 is SGHNT, CDR2 YENEEA, per germline. This CDR3 contains 16 residues. The junction had 4 bases not matched to a gene; V was cut back by 5 bases and J by 2 bases. CDR3 protein: CASSLQGAPGANVLTF. CDR3 bases: TGTGCCAGCAGCCTACAGGGGGCGCCTGGGGCCAACGTCCTGACTTTC.

The chain recombines TRBV27 with TRBJ2-7; TRBD1 aligns across 7 bases. The CDR3 runs 11 residues. Germline V lookup: CDR1 MNHEY, CDR2 SMNVEV (reference sequence). Trimming took 7 bases from V and 6 from J; bases not matched to a gene: 3. The CDR3 DNA reads TGTGCCAGCACTTCAGGGGGCGAGCAGTACGTC. Translation gives CASTSGGEQYV.

V is TRBV3-1 (or the pseudogene TRBV3-2) and J is TRBJ2-1; 11 positions match TRBD1. Germline CDR1 reads LGHDT; CDR2 reads YNNKEL (reference sequence). The CDR3 contains 14 residues. J gave up 10 bases and V 4 bases, and 6 bases lay outside the gene matches. The CDR3 region has the DNA TGTGCCAGCAGCCCCGGACAGGGGGCGAGAGAGCAGTTCTTC. Residues: CASSPGQGAREQFF.